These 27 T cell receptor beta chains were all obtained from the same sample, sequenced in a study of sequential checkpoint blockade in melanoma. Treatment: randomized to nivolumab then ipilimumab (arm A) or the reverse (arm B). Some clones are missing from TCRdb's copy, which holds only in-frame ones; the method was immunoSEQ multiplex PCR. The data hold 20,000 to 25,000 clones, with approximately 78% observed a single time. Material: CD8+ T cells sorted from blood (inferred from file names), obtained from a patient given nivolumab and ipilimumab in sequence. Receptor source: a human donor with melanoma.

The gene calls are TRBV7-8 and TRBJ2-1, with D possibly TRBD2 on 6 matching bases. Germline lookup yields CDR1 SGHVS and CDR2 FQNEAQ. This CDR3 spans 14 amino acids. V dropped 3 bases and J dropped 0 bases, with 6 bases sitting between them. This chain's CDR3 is CASSFGSSYNEQFF. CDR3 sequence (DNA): TGTGCCAGCAGCTTCGGGAGCTCCTACAATGAGCAGTTCTTC.

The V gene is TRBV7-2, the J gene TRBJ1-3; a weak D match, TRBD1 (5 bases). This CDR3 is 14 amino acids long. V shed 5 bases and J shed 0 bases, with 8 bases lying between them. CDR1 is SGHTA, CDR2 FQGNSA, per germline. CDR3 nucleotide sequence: TGTGCCAGCAGCAGGACATCCTCTGGAAACACCATATATTTT. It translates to CASSRTSSGNTIYF.

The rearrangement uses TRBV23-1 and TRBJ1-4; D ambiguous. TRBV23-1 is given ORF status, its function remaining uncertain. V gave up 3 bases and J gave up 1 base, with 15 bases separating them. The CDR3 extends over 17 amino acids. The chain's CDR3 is CASSQLSPRLTNEKLFF. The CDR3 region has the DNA TGCGCCAGCAGTCAGCTTTCACCCAGACTAACTAATGAAAAACTGTTTTTT.

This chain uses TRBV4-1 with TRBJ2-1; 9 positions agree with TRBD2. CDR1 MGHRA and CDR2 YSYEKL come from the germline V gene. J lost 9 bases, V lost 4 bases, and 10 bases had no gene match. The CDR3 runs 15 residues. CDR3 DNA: TGCGCCAGCAGCCCCCGAGTAGCGGGAGTGATTGAGCAGTTCTTC. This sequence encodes CASSPRVAGVIEQFF.

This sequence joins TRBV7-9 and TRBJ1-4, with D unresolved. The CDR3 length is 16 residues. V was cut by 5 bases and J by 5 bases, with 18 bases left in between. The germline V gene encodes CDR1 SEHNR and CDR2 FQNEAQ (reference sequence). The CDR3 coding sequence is TGTGCCAGCAGCGGTAGCTTGTCATGGTCGAATGAAAAACTGTTTTTT. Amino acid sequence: CASSGSLSWSNEKLFF.

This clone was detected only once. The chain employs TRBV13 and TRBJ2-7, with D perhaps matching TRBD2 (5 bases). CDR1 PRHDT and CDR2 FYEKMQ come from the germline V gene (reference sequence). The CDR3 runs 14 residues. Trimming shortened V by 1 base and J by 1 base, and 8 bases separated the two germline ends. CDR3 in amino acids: CASSLVGGSYEQYF. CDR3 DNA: TGTGCCAGCAGCTTAGTAGGAGGATCCTACGAGCAGTACTTC.

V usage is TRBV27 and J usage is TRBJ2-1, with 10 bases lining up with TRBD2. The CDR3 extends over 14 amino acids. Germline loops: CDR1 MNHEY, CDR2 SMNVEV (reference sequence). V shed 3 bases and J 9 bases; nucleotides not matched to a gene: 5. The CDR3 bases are TGTGCCAGCAGTTTCCCTAGCGGGAGAAGTGAGCAGTTCTTC. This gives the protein CASSFPSGRSEQFF.

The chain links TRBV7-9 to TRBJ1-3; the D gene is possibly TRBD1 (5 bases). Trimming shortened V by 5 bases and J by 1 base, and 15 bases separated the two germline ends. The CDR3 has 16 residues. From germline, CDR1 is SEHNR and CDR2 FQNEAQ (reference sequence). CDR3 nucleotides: TGTGCCAGCAGCGACGCGGGGGGTGTGTCTGGAAACACCATATATTTT. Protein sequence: CASSDAGGVSGNTIYF.

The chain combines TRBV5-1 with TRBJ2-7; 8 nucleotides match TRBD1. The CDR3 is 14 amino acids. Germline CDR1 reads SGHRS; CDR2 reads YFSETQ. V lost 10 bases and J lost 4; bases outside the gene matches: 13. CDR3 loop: CASGPGGDKYEQYF. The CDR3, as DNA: TGCGCCTCCGGTCCAGGGGGCGACAAGTACGAGCAGTACTTC.

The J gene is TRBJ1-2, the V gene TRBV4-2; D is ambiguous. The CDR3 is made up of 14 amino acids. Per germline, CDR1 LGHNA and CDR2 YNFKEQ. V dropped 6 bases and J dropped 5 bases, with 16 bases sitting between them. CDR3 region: CASSLEGGVYGYTF. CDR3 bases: TGTGCCAGCAGTCTCGAGGGAGGCGTATATGGCTACACCTTC.

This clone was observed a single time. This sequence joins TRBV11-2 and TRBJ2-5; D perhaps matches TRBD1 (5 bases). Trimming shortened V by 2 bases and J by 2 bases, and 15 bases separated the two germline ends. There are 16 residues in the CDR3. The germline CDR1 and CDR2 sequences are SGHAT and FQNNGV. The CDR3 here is CASSLTVDGQQETQYF. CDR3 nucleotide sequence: TGTGCCAGCAGCTTAACCGTCGACGGACAACAAGAGACCCAGTACTTC.

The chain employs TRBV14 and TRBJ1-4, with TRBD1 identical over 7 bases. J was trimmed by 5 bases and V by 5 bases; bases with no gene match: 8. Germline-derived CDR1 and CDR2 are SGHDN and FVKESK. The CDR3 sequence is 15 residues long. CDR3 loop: CASSSTGALNEKLFF. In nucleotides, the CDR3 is TGTGCCAGCAGCTCAACAGGGGCCCTAAATGAAAAACTGTTTTTT.

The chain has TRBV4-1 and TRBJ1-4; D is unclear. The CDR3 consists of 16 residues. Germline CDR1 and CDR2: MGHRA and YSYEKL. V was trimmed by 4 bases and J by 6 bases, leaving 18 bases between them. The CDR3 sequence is CASSPKLKTWDEKLFF. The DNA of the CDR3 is TGCGCCAGCAGCCCTAAACTAAAGACTTGGGATGAAAAACTGTTTTTT.

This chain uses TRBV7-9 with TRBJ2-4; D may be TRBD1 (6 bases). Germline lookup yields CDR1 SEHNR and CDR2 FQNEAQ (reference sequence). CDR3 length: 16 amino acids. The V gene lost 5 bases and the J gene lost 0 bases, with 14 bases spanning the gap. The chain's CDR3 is CASSPKQGLAKNIQYF. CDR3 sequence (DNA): TGTGCCAGCAGCCCAAAACAGGGTCTAGCCAAAAACATTCAGTACTTC.

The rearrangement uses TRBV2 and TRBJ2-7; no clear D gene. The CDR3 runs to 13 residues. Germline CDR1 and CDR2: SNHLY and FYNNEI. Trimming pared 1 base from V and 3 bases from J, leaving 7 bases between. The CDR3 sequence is CASSEVDFYEQYF. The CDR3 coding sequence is TGTGCCAGCAGTGAAGTAGACTTCTACGAGCAGTACTTC.

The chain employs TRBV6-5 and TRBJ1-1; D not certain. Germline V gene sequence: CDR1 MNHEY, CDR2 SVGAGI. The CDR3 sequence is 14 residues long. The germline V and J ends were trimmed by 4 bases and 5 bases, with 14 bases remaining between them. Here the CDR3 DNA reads TGTGCCAGCAGTTCCGACGGGGAAGGGACTGAAGCTTTCTTT. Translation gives CASSSDGEGTEAFF.

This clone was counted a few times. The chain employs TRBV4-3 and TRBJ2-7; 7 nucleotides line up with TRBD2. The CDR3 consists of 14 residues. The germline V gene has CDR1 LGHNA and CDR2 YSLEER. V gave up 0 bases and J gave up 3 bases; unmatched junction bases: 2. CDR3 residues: CASSQDGRGYEQYF. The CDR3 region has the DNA TGCGCCAGCAGCCAAGATGGGAGGGGCTACGAGCAGTACTTC.

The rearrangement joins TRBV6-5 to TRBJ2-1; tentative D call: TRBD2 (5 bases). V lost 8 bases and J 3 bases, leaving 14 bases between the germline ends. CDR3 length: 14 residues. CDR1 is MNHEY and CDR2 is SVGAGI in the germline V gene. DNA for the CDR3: TGTGCCAGCTCCGTTGGGCGGGTCTACAATGAGCAGTTCTTC. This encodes CASSVGRVYNEQFF.

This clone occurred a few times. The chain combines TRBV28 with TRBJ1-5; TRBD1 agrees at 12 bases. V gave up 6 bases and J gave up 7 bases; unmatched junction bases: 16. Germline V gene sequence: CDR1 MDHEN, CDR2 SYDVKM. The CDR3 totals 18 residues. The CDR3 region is CASRRTGTGGRARQPQHF. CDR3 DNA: TGTGCCAGCAGACGCACCGGGACAGGGGGCAGGGCTAGACAGCCCCAGCATTTT. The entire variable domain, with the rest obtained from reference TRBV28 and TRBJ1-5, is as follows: DVKVTQSSRYLVKRTGEKVFLECVQDMDHENMFWYRQDPGLGLRLIYFSYDVKMKEKGDIPEGYSVSREKKERFSLILESASTNQTSMYLCASRRTGTGGRARQPQHFGDGTRLSIL.

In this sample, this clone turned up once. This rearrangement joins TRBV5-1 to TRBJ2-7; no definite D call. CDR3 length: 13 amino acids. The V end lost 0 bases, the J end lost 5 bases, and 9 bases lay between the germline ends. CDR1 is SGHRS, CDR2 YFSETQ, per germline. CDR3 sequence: CASSLDGTHEQYF. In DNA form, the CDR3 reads TGCGCCAGCAGCTTGGACGGTACCCACGAGCAGTACTTC.

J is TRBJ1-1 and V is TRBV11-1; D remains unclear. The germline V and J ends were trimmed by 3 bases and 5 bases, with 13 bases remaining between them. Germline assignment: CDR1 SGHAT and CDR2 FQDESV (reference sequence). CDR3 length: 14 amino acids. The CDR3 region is CASSFTYGVTEAFF. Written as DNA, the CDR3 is TGTGCCAGCAGCTTCACATACGGAGTGACTGAAGCTTTCTTT.

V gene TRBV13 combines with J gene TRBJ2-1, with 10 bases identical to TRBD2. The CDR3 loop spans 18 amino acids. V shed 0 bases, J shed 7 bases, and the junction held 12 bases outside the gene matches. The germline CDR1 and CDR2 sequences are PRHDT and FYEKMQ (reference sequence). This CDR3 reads CASSLGLRLAGAENEQFF. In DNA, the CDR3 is TGTGCCAGCAGCTTAGGCCTCCGGCTAGCGGGGGCCGAAAATGAGCAGTTCTTC.

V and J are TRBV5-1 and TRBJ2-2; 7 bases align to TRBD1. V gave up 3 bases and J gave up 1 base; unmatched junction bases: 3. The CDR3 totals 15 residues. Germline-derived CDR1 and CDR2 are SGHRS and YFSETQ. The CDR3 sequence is CASSYRGGNTGELFF. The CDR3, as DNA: TGCGCCAGCAGCTACAGGGGCGGGAACACCGGGGAGCTGTTTTTT. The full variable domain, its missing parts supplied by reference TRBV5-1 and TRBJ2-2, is KAGVTQTPRYLIKTRGQQVTLSCSPISGHRSVSWYQQTPGQGLQFLFEYFSETQRNKGNFPGRFSGRQFSNSRSEMNVSTLELGDSALYLCASSYRGGNTGELFFGEGSRLTVL.

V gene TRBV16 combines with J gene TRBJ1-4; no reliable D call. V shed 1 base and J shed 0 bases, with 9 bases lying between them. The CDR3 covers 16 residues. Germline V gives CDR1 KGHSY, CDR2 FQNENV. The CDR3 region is CASSQFDTATNEKLFF. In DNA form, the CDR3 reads TGTGCCAGCAGCCAATTCGACACTGCAACTAATGAAAAACTGTTTTTT.

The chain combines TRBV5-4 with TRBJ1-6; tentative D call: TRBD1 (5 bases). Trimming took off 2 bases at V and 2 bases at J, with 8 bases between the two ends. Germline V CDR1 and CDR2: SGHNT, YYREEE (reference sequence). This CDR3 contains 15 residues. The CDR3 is CASSFGGTYNSPLHF. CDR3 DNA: TGTGCCAGCAGCTTCGGGGGGACCTATAATTCACCCCTCCACTTT. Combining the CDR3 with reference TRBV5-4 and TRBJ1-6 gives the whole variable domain ETGVTQSPTHLIKTRGQQVTLRCSSQSGHNTVSWYQQALGQGPQFIFQYYREEENGRGNFPPRFSGLQFPNYSSELNVNALELDDSALYLCASSFGGTYNSPLHFGNGTRLTVT.

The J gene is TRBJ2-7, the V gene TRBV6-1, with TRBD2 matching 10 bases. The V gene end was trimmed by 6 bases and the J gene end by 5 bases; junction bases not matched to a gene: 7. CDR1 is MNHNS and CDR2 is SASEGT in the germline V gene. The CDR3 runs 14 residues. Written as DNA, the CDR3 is TGTGCCAGCAGCCCGGGGACTAGCGAGCACGAGCAGTACTTC. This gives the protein CASSPGTSEHEQYF.

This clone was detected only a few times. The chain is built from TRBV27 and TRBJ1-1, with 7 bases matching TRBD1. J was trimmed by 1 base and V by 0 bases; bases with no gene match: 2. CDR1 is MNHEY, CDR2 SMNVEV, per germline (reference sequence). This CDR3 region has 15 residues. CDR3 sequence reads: CASSLSAGGNTEAFF. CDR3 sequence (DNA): TGTGCCAGCAGTTTATCCGCAGGGGGGAACACTGAAGCTTTCTTT.